The rows below give T cell receptor beta chains drawn from one sample of a study of Tregs in tolerant kidney transplant recipients. Clones were read by immunoSEQ multiplex PCR, and TCRdb kept only the in-frame ones, dropping some. The data show about 240,000 clones, 65% to 85% seen once. Sequenced: CD4+ T cells from blood. The receptors stem from a human donor in good health. The CDR3 runs from the conserved cysteine through the conserved F or W. The order of the fields is J gene, CDR3 length, D gene, clone size, V gene, CDR3 DNA, CDR3 protein. A D gene is named only where the DNA matches it firmly. Rows may omit the clone size; those that give it use once, few, many or a size class.

TRBJ2-5	15	TRBD2	.	TRBV4-2	TGTGCCAGCAGCCAGGGCCTTGGACTAGCTGAGACCCAGTACTTC	CASSQGLGLAETQYF
TRBJ2-7	13	TRBD1	.	TRBV7-2	TGTGCCAGCAGCTCCACAGGGGTGAGTGAGCAGTACTTC	CASSSTGVSEQYF
TRBJ1-2	13	.	.	TRBV30	TGTGCCTGGAGTGTCCAGGGCCCTTATGGCTACACCTTC	CAWSVQGPYGYTF
TRBJ2-7	15	TRBD2	.	TRBV11-2	TGTGCCAGCAGCTTTATACTTGCGGGAGCGGGCGAGCAGTACTTC	CASSFILAGAGEQYF
TRBJ2-6	18	TRBD1	.	TRBV7-2	TGTGCCAGCAGCTTAGGGTGGACAGGAGTTTCTGGGGCCAACGTCCTGACTTTC	CASSLGWTGVSGANVLTF
TRBJ2-1	19	.	once	TRBV23-1	TGCGCCAGCAGTCCTCCCCACTTGGGCCCCTTCTGCAGGTACAATGAGCAGTTCTTC	CASSPPHLGPFCRYNEQFF
TRBJ1-5	14	TRBD1	.	TRBV6-1	TGTGCCAGCAGTGAATCGACAGGGGACCAGCCCCAGCATTTT	CASSESTGDQPQHF
TRBJ2-2	13	.	.	TRBV5-1	TGCGCCAGCAGCTTGGTTAGCACCGGGGAGCTGTTTTTT	CASSLVSTGELFF
TRBJ2-7	13	.	.	TRBV6-5	TGTGCCAGCGCGGACCCCCCTACCTACGAGCAGTACTTC	CASADPPTYEQYF
TRBJ2-7	14	.	.	TRBV6-1	TGTGCCAGCAGTGAAGTCCCAGGAACCTACGAGCAGTACTTC	CASSEVPGTYEQYF
TRBJ2-7	15	.	once	TRBV6-5	TGTGCCAGCAGTCCGCGGGCGCCTAGCTCCTACGAGCAGTACTTC	CASSPRAPSSYEQYF
TRBJ1-3	14	.	.	TRBV7-9	TGTGCCAGCAGCTTAGCGGACTCTGGAAACACCATATATTTT	CASSLADSGNTIYF
TRBJ1-2	13	.	once	TRBV5-1	TGCGCCAGCAGCTTTGGCGAGGGCTATGGCTACACCTTC	CASSFGEGYGYTF
TRBJ1-1	14	.	.	TRBV7-2	TGTGCCAGCAGCACCAGCCCACAGTACACTGAAGCTTTCTTT	CASSTSPQYTEAFF
TRBJ2-7	15	.	.	TRBV4-1	TGCGCCAGCAGCCAAGATTACTGGAATACCTACGAGCAGTACTTC	CASSQDYWNTYEQYF
TRBJ1-6	13	.	.	TRBV18	TGTGCCAGCTCACCGCCCCACATGTCACCCCTCCACTTT	CASSPPHMSPLHF
TRBJ1-2	12	TRBD1	.	TRBV6-5	TGTGCCAGCAGTTACCAGGGGGTGGGCTACACCTTC	CASSYQGVGYTF
TRBJ2-7	15	.	.	TRBV5-1	TGCGCCAGCAGCCCCCGGCAGGGTAGCGGCTACGAGCAGTACTTC	CASSPRQGSGYEQYF
TRBJ1-5	15	.	.	TRBV6-5	TGTGCCAGCAGTTACTCGGCAAATCGCAATCAGCCCCAGCATTTT	CASSYSANRNQPQHF
TRBJ2-7	13	.	.	TRBV18	TGTGCCAGCTCACCAGGGACCGCCAACGAGCAGTACTTC	CASSPGTANEQYF
TRBJ2-1	16	.	.	TRBV5-1	TGCGCCAGCAGCTTACGGCTTTTGAGCTCCTACAATGAGCAGTTCTTC	CASSLRLLSSYNEQFF
TRBJ1-1	11	.	.	TRBV20-1	TGCAGTGCTAGAGATGAGTTGCGGGCTTTCTTT	CSARDELRAFF
TRBJ2-7	15	TRBD2	.	TRBV4-1	TGCGCCAGCAGCCAACCTAAAGCGGGAGGTCACGAGCAGTACTTC	CASSQPKAGGHEQYF
TRBJ1-1	13	.	.	TRBV18	TGTGCCAGCTCACCTTCCCGGGGCACTGAAGCTTTCTTT	CASSPSRGTEAFF
TRBJ2-2	13	.	.	TRBV27	TGTGCCAGCATCAACCGGGGCACCGGGGAGCTGTTTTTT	CASINRGTGELFF
TRBJ1-2	15	TRBD1	once	TRBV19	TGTGCCAGTAGTATGACGACAGGGTTTAACTATGGCTACACCTTC	CASSMTTGFNYGYTF
TRBJ1-1	15	TRBD1	.	TRBV10-3	TGTGCCATCAGTGACTTACAGGGGGGGGACACTGAAGCTTTCTTT	CAISDLQGGDTEAFF
TRBJ2-3	15	.	.	TRBV6-5	TGTGCCAGCAGGAACTCTGGGGCTAGCACAGATACGCAGTATTTT	CASRNSGASTDTQYF
TRBJ1-4	17	.	few	TRBV5-1	TGCGCCAGCAGCTTGGGGAGGGCAGGAACAACTAATGAAAAACTGTTTTTT	CASSLGRAGTTNEKLFF
TRBJ2-5	14	.	.	TRBV10-3	TGTGCCATCAGTGAGATCGGTAGTCAAGAGACCCAGTACTTC	CAISEIGSQETQYF
TRBJ2-7	15	TRBD1	.	TRBV7-7	TGTGCTAGCAGCCGCGGGACAGGGTCTTCCTACGAGCAGTACTTC	CASSRGTGSSYEQYF
TRBJ2-5	15	TRBD1	.	TRBV9	TGTGCCAGCAGCGAGGGGGCCTTCAGACAAGAGACCCAGTACTTC	CASSEGAFRQETQYF
TRBJ2-3	15	.	few	TRBV5-6	TGTGCCAGCAGCTTGCCGTCAGGGTCGCCAGATACGCAGTATTTT	CASSLPSGSPDTQYF
TRBJ2-1	16	TRBD2	.	TRBV5-4	TGTGCCAGCAGCTTGGTAGCGGGGGGCTCCTACAATGAGCAGTTCTTC	CASSLVAGGSYNEQFF
TRBJ2-2	15	.	.	TRBV6-6	TGTGCCAGCAGTTACCGCCAGGGAAACACCGGGGAGCTGTTTTTT	CASSYRQGNTGELFF
TRBJ2-7	13	TRBD1	.	TRBV19	TGTGCCAGTACCCGGACAGGCGCATACGAGCAGTACTTC	CASTRTGAYEQYF
TRBJ2-5	16	TRBD1	.	TRBV9	TGTGCCAGCAGCGTTCGACAGGGCTGGGGGCAAGAGACCCAGTACTTC	CASSVRQGWGQETQYF
TRBJ2-3	16	.	few	TRBV5-4	TGTGCCAGCAGCTTAGACCGCGGGGCGAAAACAGATACGCAGTATTTT	CASSLDRGAKTDTQYF
TRBJ2-7	15	TRBD1	.	TRBV6-5	TGTGCCAGCAGTTCCCCCTTTACAGGGGGTGGCGAGCAGTACTTC	CASSSPFTGGGEQYF
TRBJ1-2	13	TRBD1	.	TRBV6-4	TGTGCCAGCAGTGTGGGACAGAACTATGGCTACACCTTC	CASSVGQNYGYTF
TRBJ2-7	15	.	.	TRBV7-9	TGTGCCAGCAGCTTAGGAGGATTCCGGGACGCCGAGCAGTACTTC	CASSLGGFRDAEQYF
TRBJ2-1	15	TRBD2	.	TRBV10-1	TGCGCCAGCAGTTGGACTAGCGGGGAAAACAATGAGCAGTTCTTC	CASSWTSGENNEQFF
TRBJ2-7	14	.	.	TRBV27	TGTGCCAGCAGCACCCCGCGGATCCCGTGGGAGCAGTACTTC	CASSTPRIPWEQYF
TRBJ1-2	15	.	.	TRBV9	TGTGCCAGCAGCGTAGGCCCTCGGGGGGGTAGTGGCTACACCTTC	CASSVGPRGGSGYTF
TRBJ2-1	13	.	.	TRBV5-6	TGTGCCAGCAGCTTGGTTCTATTCCTGGAGCAGTTCTTC	CASSLVLFLEQFF
TRBJ2-1	17	TRBD1	.	TRBV7-6	TGTGCCAGCAGCTTAGTCCATGACAGGGGTAACTACAATGAGCAGTTCTTC	CASSLVHDRGNYNEQFF
TRBJ2-7	14	TRBD2	.	TRBV2	TGTGCCAGCAGGACTAGCGGGAGGGTAAACGAGCAGTACTTC	CASRTSGRVNEQYF
TRBJ2-5	13	.	.	TRBV7-6	TGTGCCAGCAGCCGACGGTTTCAAGAGACCCAGTACTTC	CASSRRFQETQYF
TRBJ2-2	14	.	.	TRBV6-1	TGTGCCAGCAGTCCGCGTCGACTCGCCGGGGAGCTGTTTTTT	CASSPRRLAGELFF
TRBJ1-5	13	TRBD1	once	TRBV5-8	TGTGCCAGCAGCTGGGACAGGGAACAGCCCCAGCATTTT	CASSWDREQPQHF
TRBJ2-1	15	.	.	TRBV9	TGTGCCAGCAGCCCCCACCCGGGGGAAGCGAATGAGCAGTTCTTC	CASSPHPGEANEQFF
TRBJ2-7	13	.	.	TRBV18	TGTGCCAGCTCACCACTGAGCTCCTACGAGCAGTACTTC	CASSPLSSYEQYF
TRBJ2-7	17	TRBD2	.	TRBV15	TGTGCCACCAGCAGAGAGGGGGAACTAGCGGGAGTCGGCGAGCAGTACTTC	CATSREGELAGVGEQYF
TRBJ1-6	13	.	.	TRBV6-1	TGTGCCAGCAAATTCGGGGTCGATTCACCCCTCCACTTT	CASKFGVDSPLHF
TRBJ2-7	14	.	.	TRBV30	TGTGCCTGGAGTGAGCAGTTGGGAGGGGGCAAGCAGTACTTC	CAWSEQLGGGKQYF
TRBJ2-3	14	.	.	TRBV30	TGTGCCTGGGCTATCGGGGGAGGATCAGATACGCAGTATTTT	CAWAIGGGSDTQYF
TRBJ1-1	14	TRBD1	once	TRBV30	TGTGCCTGGAGACGTTCAGGGGGGAACACTGAAGCTTTCTTT	CAWRRSGGNTEAFF
TRBJ1-2	17	TRBD1	once	TRBV7-9	TGTGCCAGCAGCTTAGGGCGCGGACAGGGGGCTGGCTATGGCTACACCTTC	CASSLGRGQGAGYGYTF
TRBJ1-2	16	TRBD1	.	TRBV4-1	TGCGCCAGCAGCCAGGGCGGGACAGGCGGTAACTATGGCTACACCTTC	CASSQGGTGGNYGYTF
TRBJ2-7	13	.	.	TRBV28	TGTGCCAGCAGTTTGAATAGGGGTAGCGAGCAGTACTTC	CASSLNRGSEQYF